What follows describes a single TCR beta chain. Some clones are missing from TCRdb's copy, which holds only in-frame ones; the method was immunoSEQ multiplex PCR. Of around 99,000 clones in the sample, roughly 89% were seen once. The CDR3 spans 15 residues. With 5 bases clipped from V and 1 base from J, the junction kept 7 bases outside the gene matches. Germline V gene lookup returns CDR1 SSHAT and CDR2 FNYEAQ (reference sequence). This sample is part of a study of control samples from healthy donors and cancer patients. Sequencing was carried out using blood. The gene calls are TRBV7-7 and TRBJ2-5; TRBD1 matches 7 bases. The TCR originated in a woman in her forties or fifties in good health. The CDR3 region has the DNA TGTGCCAGCAGCCCACGCCGGACAGGCCAAGAGACCCAGTACTTC. Amino acids: CASSPRRTGQETQYF.